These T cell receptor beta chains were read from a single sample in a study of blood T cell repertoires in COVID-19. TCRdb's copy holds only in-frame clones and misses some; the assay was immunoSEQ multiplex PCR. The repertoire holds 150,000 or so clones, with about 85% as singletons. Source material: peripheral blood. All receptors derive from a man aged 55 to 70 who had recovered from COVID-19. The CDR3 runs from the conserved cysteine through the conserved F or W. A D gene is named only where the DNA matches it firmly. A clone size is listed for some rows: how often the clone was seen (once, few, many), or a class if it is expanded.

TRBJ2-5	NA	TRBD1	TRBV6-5	CASSYSTRTGESQYF	TGTGCCAGCAGTTACTCGACCCGGACAGGGGAGAGCCAGTACTTC
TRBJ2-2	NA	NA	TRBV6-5	CASSYSTGELFF	TGTGCCAGCAGTTATAGTACCGGGGAGCTGTTTTTT
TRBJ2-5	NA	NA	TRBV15	CATSRFTPRAIPSRETQYF	TGTGCCACCAGCAGATTTACCCCCAGGGCGATTCCATCTCGAGAGACCCAGTACTTC
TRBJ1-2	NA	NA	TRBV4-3	CASSQATGNGYTF	TGCGCCAGCAGCCAGGCAACAGGGAATGGCTACACCTTC
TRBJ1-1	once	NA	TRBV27	CASSRTGREDTEAFF	TGTGCCAGCAGCCGCACCGGGAGGGAAGACACTGAAGCTTTCTTT
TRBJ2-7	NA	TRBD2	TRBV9	CASLAPRGVSYEQYF	TGTGCCAGCTTAGCGCCCCGGGGGGTATCCTACGAGCAGTACTTC
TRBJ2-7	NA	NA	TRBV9	CASITGSYEQYF	TGTGCCAGCATCACGGGGTCCTACGAGCAGTACTTC
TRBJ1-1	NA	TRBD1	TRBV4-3	CASSQAPGGATEAFF	TGCGCCAGCAGCCAAGCTCCAGGGGGCGCGACTGAAGCTTTCTTT
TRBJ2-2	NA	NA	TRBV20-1	CSASRTGMQGGELFF	TGCAGTGCTAGTAGGACCGGGATGCAAGGCGGGGAGCTGTTTTTT
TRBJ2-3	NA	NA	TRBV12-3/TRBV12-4	CASSLITESQYF	TGTGCCAGCAGTTTAATAACAGAGTCGCAGTATTTT